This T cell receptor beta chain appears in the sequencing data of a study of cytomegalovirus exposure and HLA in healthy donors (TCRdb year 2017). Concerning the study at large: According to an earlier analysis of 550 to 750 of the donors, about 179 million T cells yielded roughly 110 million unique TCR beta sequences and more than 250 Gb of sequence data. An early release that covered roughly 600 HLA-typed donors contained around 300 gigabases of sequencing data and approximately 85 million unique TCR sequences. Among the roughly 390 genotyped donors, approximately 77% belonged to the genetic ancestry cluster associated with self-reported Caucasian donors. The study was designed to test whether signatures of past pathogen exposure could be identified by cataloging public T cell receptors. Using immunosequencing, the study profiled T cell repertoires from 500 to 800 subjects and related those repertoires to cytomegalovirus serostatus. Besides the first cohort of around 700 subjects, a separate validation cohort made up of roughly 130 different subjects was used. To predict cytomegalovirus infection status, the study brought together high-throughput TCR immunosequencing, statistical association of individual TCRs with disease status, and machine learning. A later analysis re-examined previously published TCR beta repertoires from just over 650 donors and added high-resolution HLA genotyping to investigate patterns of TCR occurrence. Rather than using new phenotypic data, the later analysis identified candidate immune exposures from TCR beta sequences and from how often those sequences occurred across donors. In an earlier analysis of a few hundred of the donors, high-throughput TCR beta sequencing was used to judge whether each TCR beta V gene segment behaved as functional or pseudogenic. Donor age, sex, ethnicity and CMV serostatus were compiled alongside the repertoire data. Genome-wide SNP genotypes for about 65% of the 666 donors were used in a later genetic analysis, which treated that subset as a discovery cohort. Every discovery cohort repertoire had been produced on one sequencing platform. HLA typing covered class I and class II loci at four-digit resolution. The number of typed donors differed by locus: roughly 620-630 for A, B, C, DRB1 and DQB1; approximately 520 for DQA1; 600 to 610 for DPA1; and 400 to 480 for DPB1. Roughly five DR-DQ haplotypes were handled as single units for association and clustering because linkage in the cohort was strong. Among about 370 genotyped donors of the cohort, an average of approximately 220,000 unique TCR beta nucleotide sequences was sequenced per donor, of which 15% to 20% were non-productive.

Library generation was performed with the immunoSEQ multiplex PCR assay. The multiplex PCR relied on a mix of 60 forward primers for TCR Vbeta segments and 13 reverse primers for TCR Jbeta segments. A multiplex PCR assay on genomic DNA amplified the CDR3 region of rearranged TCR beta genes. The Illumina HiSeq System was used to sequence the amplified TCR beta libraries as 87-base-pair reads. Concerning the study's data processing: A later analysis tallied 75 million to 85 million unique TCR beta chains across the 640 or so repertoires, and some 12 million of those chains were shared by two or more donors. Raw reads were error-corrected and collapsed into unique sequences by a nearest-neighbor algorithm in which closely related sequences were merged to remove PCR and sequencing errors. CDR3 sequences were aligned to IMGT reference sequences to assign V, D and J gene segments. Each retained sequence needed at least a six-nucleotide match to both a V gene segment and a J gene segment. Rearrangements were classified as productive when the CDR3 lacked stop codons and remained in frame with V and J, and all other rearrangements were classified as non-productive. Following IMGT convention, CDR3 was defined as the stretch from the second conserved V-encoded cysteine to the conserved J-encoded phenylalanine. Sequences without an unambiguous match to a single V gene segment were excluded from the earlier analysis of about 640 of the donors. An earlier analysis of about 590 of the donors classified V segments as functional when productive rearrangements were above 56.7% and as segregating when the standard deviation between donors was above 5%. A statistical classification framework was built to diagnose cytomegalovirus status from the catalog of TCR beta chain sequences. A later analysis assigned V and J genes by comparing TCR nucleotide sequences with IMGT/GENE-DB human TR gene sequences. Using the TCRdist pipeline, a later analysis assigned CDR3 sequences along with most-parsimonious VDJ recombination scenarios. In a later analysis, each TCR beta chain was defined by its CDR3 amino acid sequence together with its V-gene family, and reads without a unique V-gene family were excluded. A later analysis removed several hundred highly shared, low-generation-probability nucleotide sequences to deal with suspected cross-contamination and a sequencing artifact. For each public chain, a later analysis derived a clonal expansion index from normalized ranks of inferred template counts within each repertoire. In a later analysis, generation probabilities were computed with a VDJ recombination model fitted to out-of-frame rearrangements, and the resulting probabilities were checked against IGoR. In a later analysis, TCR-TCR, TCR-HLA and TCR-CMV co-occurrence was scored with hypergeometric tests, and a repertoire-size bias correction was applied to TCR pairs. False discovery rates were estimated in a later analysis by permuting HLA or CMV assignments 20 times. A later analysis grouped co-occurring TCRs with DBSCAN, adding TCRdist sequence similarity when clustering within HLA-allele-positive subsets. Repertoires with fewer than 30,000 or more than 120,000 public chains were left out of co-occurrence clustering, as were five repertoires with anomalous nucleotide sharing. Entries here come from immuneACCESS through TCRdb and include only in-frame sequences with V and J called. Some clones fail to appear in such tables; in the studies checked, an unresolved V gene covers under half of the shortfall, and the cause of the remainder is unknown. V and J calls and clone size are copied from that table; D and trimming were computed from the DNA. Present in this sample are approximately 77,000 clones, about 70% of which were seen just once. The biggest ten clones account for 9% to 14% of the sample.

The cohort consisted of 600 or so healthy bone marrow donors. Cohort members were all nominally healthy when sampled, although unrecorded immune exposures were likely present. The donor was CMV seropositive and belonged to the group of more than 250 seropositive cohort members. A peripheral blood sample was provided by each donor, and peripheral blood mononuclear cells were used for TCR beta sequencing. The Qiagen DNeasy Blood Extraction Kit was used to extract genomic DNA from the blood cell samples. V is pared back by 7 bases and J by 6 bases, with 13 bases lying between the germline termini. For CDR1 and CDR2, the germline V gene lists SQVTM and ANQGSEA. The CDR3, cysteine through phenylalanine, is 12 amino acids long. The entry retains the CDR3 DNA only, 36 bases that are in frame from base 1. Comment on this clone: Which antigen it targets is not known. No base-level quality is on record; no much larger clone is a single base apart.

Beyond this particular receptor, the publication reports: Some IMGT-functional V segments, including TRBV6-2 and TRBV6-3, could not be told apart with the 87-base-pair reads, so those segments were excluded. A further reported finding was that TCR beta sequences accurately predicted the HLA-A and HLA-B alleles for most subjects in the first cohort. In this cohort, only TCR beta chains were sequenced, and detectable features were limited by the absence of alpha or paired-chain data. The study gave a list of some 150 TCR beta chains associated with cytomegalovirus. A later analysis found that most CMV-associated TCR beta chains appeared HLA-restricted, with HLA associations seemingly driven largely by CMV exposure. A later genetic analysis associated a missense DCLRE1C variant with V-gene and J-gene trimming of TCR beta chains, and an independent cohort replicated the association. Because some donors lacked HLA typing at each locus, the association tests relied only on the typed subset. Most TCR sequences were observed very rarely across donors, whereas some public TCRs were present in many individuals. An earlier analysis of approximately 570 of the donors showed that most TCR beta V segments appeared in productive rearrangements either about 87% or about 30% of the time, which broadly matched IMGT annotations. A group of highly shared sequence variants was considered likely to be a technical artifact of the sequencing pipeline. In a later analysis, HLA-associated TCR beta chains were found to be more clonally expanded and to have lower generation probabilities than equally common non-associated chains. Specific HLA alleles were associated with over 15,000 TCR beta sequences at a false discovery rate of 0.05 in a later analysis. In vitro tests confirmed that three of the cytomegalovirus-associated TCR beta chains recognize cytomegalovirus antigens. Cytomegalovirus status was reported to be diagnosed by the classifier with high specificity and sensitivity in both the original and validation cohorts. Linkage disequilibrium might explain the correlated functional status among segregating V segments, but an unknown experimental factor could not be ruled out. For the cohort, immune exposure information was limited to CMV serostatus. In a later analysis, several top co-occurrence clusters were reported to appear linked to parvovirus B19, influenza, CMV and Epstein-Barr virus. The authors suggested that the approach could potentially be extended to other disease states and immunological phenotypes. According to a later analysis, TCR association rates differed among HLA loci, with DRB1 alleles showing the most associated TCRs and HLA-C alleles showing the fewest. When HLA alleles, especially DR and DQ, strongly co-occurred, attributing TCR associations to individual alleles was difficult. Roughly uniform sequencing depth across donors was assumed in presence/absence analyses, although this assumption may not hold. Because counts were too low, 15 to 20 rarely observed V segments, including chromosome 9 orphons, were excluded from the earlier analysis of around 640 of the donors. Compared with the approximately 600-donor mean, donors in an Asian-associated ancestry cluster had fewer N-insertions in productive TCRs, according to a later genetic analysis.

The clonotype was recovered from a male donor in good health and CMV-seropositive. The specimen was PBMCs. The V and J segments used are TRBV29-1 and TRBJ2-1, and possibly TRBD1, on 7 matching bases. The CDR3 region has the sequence CSAGGDSNEQFF. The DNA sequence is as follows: TGCAGCGCTGGAGGGGACAGCAATGAGCAGTTCTTC.